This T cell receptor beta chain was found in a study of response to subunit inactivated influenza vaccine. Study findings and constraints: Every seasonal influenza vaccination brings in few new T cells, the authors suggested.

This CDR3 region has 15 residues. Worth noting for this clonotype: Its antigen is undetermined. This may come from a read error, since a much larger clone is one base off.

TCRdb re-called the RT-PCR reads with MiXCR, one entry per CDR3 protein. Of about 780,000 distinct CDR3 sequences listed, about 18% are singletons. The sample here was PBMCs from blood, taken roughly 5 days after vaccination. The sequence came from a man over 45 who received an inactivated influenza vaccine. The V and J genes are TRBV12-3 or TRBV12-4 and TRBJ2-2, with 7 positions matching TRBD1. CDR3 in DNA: TGTGCCAGCAGTCTTGGACCAGGGGGAACCGTGGAGCTGTTTTTT. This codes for CASSLGPGGTVELFF.